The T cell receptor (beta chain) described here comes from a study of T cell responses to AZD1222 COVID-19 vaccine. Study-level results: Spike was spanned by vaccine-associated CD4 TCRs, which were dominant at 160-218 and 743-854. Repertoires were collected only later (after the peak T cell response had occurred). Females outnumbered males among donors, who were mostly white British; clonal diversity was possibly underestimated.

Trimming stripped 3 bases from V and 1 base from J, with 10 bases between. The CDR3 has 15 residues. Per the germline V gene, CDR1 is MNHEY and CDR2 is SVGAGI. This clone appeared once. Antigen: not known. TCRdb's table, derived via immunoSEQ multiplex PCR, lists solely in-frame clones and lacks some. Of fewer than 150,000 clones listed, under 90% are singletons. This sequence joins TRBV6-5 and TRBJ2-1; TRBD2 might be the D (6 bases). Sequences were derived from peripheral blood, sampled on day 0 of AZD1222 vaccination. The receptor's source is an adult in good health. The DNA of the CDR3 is TGTGCCAGCAGTTATTCTAGCGTGTCCTACAATGAGCAGTTCTTC. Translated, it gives CASSYSSVSYNEQFF.